A selection of T cell receptor beta chains follows, all from one sample in a study of OX40 agonist ivuxolimab in advanced cancers. TCRdb's copy holds only in-frame clones and misses some; the assay was immunoSEQ multiplex PCR. The table shows about 57,000 clones, with under 85% occurring only once. This specimen consisted of CD4+ or CD8+ T cells sorted from blood, obtained in a trial of the OX40 agonist ivuxolimab. These receptors were collected from an adult with an advanced solid tumor such as melanoma, head and neck, liver or kidney cancer. The CDR3 runs from the conserved cysteine through the conserved F or W.

TRBV6-5	TRBJ2-5	CASSYSRDQETQYF
TRBV30	TRBJ2-7	CAWSTPGPEQYF
TRBV7-9	TRBJ2-2	CASSLASHRGNTGELFF
TRBV5-1	TRBJ2-1	CASSPTGGPGQFF
TRBV11-2	TRBJ2-6	CASSLGGTGANVLTF
TRBV2	TRBJ2-3	CASSKKPGALSTDTQYF
TRBV15	TRBJ2-3	CATSRDLVTGGTDTQYF
TRBV6-5	TRBJ2-1	CASSFIAAGNEQFF
TRBV6-5	TRBJ1-1	CASSVHSKADTEAFF
TRBV30	TRBJ2-3	CALLAGGSTDTQYF
TRBV4-1	TRBJ2-2	CASSQEGDYYTGELFF
TRBV30	TRBJ2-2	CAWGGLAWVTGELFF
TRBV21-1	TRBJ2-7	CASSKVRCGSLYEQYF
TRBV18	TRBJ1-1	CASSPSRQNTEAFF
TRBV7-6	TRBJ1-4	CASSLSGENEKLFF
TRBV23-1	TRBJ1-5	CARFSPQLQGELSNQPQHF